The sample holds many counts of the clone carrying this TCR beta chain. CDR1 and CDR2 (germline): WSHSY, SAAADI. Trimming at V came to 6 bases and at J to 10 bases, leaving 2 bases not matched to a gene. CDR3 length: 11 residues. The data derive from a study of regulatory T cells in long-lasting Graves disease. CDR3 regions were amplified by Arm-PCR using iRepertoire HTBI primers to build TCR beta libraries. TCRdb recomputed calls from the multiplex PCR reads with MiXCR, one row per CDR3 protein. This sample has around 400,000 distinct CDR3 sequences; approximately 16% occur once, and the top ten carry approximately 7.8%. Indicated time point: newly diagnosed GD, antithyroid drugs for less than 3 months. RNA isolated from PBMCs was used to make the TCR library. In addition, the sample was reused for a study of T cells in Graves' hyperthyroidism and ophthalmopathy.

The sample consisted of peripheral blood mononuclear cells (PBMCs), taken at new diagnosis, from a patient treated with antithyroid drugs. This receptor was taken from a woman aged 40-49 years with Graves disease. The chain employs TRBV10-2 and TRBJ2-1, with TRBD2 matching over 8 bases. CDR3 sequence reads: CASRLAGEQFF. The CDR3 DNA reads TGCGCCAGCAGATTAGCGGGAGAGCAGTTCTTC.